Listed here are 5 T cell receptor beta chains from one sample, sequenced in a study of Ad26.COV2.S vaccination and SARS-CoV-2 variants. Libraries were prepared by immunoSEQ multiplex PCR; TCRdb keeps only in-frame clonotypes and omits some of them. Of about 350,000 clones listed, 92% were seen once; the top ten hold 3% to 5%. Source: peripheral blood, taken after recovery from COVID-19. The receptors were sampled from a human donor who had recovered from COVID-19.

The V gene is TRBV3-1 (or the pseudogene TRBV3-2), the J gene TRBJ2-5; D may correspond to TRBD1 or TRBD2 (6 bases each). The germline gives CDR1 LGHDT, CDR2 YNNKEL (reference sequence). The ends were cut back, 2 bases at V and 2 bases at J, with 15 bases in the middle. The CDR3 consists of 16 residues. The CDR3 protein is CASSQKGGRGQETQYF. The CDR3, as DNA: TGTGCCAGCAGCCAAAAGGGGGGAAGGGGACAAGAGACCCAGTACTTC.

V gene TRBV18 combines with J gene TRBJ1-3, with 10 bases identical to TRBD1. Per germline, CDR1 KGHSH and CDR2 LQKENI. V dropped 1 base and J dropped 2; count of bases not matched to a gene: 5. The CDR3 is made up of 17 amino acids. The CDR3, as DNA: TGTGCCAGCTCACCACTTCGACAGGGGGCCACTGGAAACACCATATATTTT. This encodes CASSPLRQGATGNTIYF.

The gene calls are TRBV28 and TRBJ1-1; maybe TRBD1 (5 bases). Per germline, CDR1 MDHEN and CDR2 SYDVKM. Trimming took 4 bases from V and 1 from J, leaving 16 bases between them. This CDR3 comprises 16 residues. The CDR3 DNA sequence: TGTGCCAGCAGTTCCCCCTCGGGGGGGAGGAACACTGAAGCTTTCTTT. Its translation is CASSSPSGGRNTEAFF.

In nucleotides, the CDR3 is TGTGCCAGCAGCCAAGGCTGGAGACAGGGGAGCCGAGGCATGAACACTGAAGCTTTCTTT. It is translated as CASSQGWRQGSRGMNTEAFF. The chain combines TRBV7-8 with TRBJ1-1; 8 bases map to TRBD1. The CDR3 length is 20 residues. In germline, CDR1 is SGHVS, CDR2 FQNEAQ. Trimming removed 5 bases from V and 0 bases from J; junction bases left unmatched: 20.

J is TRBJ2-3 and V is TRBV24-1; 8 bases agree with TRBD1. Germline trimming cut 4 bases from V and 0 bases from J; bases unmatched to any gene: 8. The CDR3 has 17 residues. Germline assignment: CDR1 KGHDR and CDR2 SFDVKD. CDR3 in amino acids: CATSDLGTGGSTDTQYF. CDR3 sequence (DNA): TGTGCCACCAGTGACCTAGGGACAGGAGGAAGCACAGATACGCAGTATTTT.